This paragraph reports one T cell receptor beta chain. There is no known antigen for this receptor. No quality values exist for individual bases; no much larger clone is one base distant. The sample's time point label, decoded: baseline before first vaccination. Vaccinee samples came from UK trials COV001 and COV002, including a single-blind randomized controlled phase 2/3 trial of AZD1222 (ChAdOx1 nCoV-19) in healthy adults. For TCRbeta chain sequencing, PBMC samples were collected from trial participants at day 0 and at day 28 after the second dose. This sample stems from a study of T cell responses to AZD1222 COVID-19 vaccine (dated by TCRdb to about 2021). General notes on the study: Because spike-specific TCR depth and breadth did not differ between the two schedules, AZD1222 recipients who got a second dose at roughly 4 weeks were pooled with those who got a second dose at roughly 12 weeks. TCR sequencing covered over 230 trial participants: 200 to 210 given two doses of AZD1222 and 26 given two doses of MenACWY control vaccine. Trial participants were enrolled into age subgroups of 18-55, 56-69 and 70-plus years, which contained about 150, 28 and 57 TCR-sequenced participants, respectively. Study-level results and caveats: Reportedly, almost half of the unique spike-specific TCRs recognized epitopes lying outside the regions that are mutated in the B.1.351 and B.1.1.7 variants. The whole spike protein was spanned by vaccine-associated CD4 TCRs, and dominant responses were seen in regions 160-218 and 743-854. Participants were mostly white British and included more females than males, and it was suggested by the authors that clonal diversity may have been underestimated. In the small 56-69-year group, the increase in depth fell short of significance, most likely because of low power. A significant rise in spike-specific TCR breadth and depth was observed after two AZD1222 doses relative to day 0 and relative to MenACWY recipients. Because no day 14 peak-response samples were available, the repertoires could be characterized only after the peak T cell response. Conclusions about previously exposed vaccinees are limited, since just a handful of AZD1222 recipients were seropositive for SARS-CoV-2 at baseline.

Compared with germline, V lacks 11 bases and J lacks 0 bases; bases without a gene match: 10. From the cysteine through the phenylalanine, the CDR3 covers 15 amino acids. Kept here is only the CDR3 DNA, which spans 45 bases and is read in frame from base 1. The germline V gene encodes CDR1 MNHEY and CDR2 SVGAGI. The CDR3 regions of human TCRbeta chains were analyzed by immunosequencing. On the study's bioinformatics: Repertoire TCRs were checked for matches against a reference library of SARS-CoV-2-specific TCRs that had been generated using the MIRA antigen-specificity platform. Breadth was defined as the fraction of unique TCRs that were SARS-CoV-2-associated, and depth was defined as the fraction of total T cells that were SARS-CoV-2-associated. Using the MIRA data, every spike-specific TCR was mapped to the spike region that the TCR reacted to and assigned to either a CD4 or a CD8 class. Log10-transformed breadth and depth values were compared by one-way ANOVA with Sidak's multiple comparisons tests. TCRdb obtained this table from immuneACCESS and retained in-frame rearrangements with V and J assigned. These tables miss some clones; where compared with another copy, unresolved V genes account for less than half of the shortfall, and the remainder is unexplained. The D gene and trimming were derived from the DNA, and the V and J assignments and clone size from that table. In this sample the table shows approximately 120,000 clones, approximately 90% of which occur a single time. The ten largest clonotypes hold approximately 5% of the sample.

Here the chain combines TRBV6-5 and TRBJ1-5; 7 bases in the middle match TRBD1. This receptor was taken from an adult in good health. The material was peripheral blood, obtained on day 0 of AZD1222 vaccination. The CDR3: CAGPGQTYSNQPQHF. In nucleotide form, the sequence is TGTGCCGGACCGGGACAGACTTATAGCAATCAGCCCCAGCATTTT.